A selection of T cell receptor beta chains follows, all from one sample in a study of blood T cells in healthy people across ages. TCRdb reprocessed the 5' RACE reads with MiXCR, giving one entry per CDR3 protein. The data hold 1.8 million or so distinct CDR3 sequences, with roughly two fifths observed a single time. The specimen was blood. The source of these receptors is a human donor in good health. CDR3s include the opening cysteine and the closing phenylalanine or tryptophan. A D gene is named only where the DNA matches it firmly. The size of a clone is reported for some rows only, either as once, few or many, or as a class for expanded clones.

>TRBJ2-1|.|TRBV20-1|.
CSASPLGWDEQFF
TGCAGTGCGAGCCCCCTGGGATGGGATGAGCAGTTCTTC
>TRBJ1-1|.|TRBV11-1|.
CASSKMDTEAFF
TGTGCCAGCAGTAAGATGGACACTGAAGCTTTCTTT
>TRBJ1-2|.|TRBV28|.
CASSSLNPANYGYTF
TGTGCCAGCAGTTCCCTGAATCCAGCTAACTATGGCTACACCTTC
>TRBJ2-5|TRBD1|TRBV7-2|.
CASSPFRGTQETQYF
TGTGCCAGCAGCCCCTTCAGGGGGACGCAAGAGACCCAGTACTTC
>TRBJ1-2|.|TRBV20-1|.
CSVPRTSGRLDYGYTF
TGCAGTGTTCCACGGACTTCGGGGAGATTGGACTATGGCTACACCTTC
>TRBJ1-2|TRBD1|TRBV6-2/TRBV6-3|.
CASSRAGTGVRYGYTF
TGTGCCAGCAGTCGCGCCGGGACAGGGGTTCGCTATGGCTACACCTTC
>TRBJ2-7|.|TRBV24-1|.
CATSGETYEQYF
TGTGCCACCAGTGGTGAAACCTACGAGCAGTACTTC
>TRBJ2-1|.|TRBV20-1|.
CSASEALGIYEQFF
TGCAGTGCTAGTGAGGCTTTGGGGATATATGAGCAGTTCTTC
>TRBJ2-3|TRBD1|TRBV28|.
CASSSPGTGTTDTQYF
TGTGCCAGCAGTTCCCCCGGGACAGGGACCACAGATACGCAGTATTTT
>TRBJ2-7|.|TRBV6-2/TRBV6-3|many
CASSYSDSSYEQYF
TGTGCCAGCAGTTACTCGGACAGCTCCTACGAGCAGTACTTC
>TRBJ2-1|.|TRBV28|.
CASSSWTDSYEQFF
TGTGCCAGCAGCTCCTGGACAGATTCCTACGAGCAGTTCTTC
>TRBJ2-1|.|TRBV14|few
CASSQAPGAWNEQFF
TGTGCCAGCAGCCAAGCCCCCGGGGCGTGGAATGAGCAGTTCTTC
>TRBJ2-1|.|TRBV7-9|once
CASSFRAGQETQFF
TGTGCCAGCAGCTTCAGGGCGGGTCAAGAGACCCAGTTCTTC
>TRBJ1-2|.|TRBV29-1|.
CSVEAAGDYGYTF
TGCAGCGTTGAAGCGGCAGGGGACTATGGCTACACCTTC
>TRBJ2-1|TRBD2|TRBV12-5|.
CASGTGGLATGSSYNEQFF
TGTGCTAGTGGGACCGGGGGACTAGCGACTGGGTCCTCCTACAATGAGCAGTTCTTC
>TRBJ2-1|.|TRBV10-3|.
CAISERVYNEQFF
TGTGCCATCAGTGAGAGGGTCTACAATGAGCAGTTCTTC
>TRBJ1-5|.|TRBV5-1|.
CASSWNQPQHF
TGCGCCAGCAGCTGGAATCAGCCCCAGCATTTT
>TRBJ2-3|TRBD1|TRBV3-1|.
CASSEQQGRTDTQYF
TGTGCCAGCAGCGAACAACAGGGGCGGACAGATACGCAGTATTTT
>TRBJ2-7|TRBD2|TRBV27|.
CASKPSGAYEQYF
TGTGCCAGCAAACCCAGCGGGGCCTACGAGCAGTACTTC
>TRBJ2-7|.|TRBV10-3|many
CAISELYEQYF
TGTGCCATCAGTGAACTCTACGAGCAGTACTTC
>TRBJ2-7|TRBD1|TRBV5-1|.
CASSEGQGNEQYF
TGCGCCAGCAGCGAGGGACAGGGGAACGAGCAGTACTTC
>TRBJ1-2|.|TRBV20-1|few
CSAREAEITYGYTF
TGCAGTGCTAGAGAAGCAGAAATTACCTATGGCTACACCTTC
>TRBJ2-5|TRBD1|TRBV7-9|.
CASSPGQGFQETRYF
TGTGCCAGCAGCCCGGGACAGGGGTTCCAAGAGACCCGGTACTTC
>TRBJ2-4|.|TRBV20-1|.
CSAREAGGAKNIQYF
TGCAGTGCTAGAGAAGCAGGGGGGGCCAAAAACATTCAGTACTTC
>TRBJ1-1|TRBD1|TRBV2|few
CATIPDREFEAFF
TGTGCCACGATACCTGACAGGGAGTTTGAAGCTTTCTTT
>TRBJ2-5|.|TRBV20-1|many
CSAEGPQETQYF
TGCAGTGCTGAGGGACCTCAAGAGACCCAGTACTTC
>TRBJ2-5|.|TRBV20-1|.
CSTQGSGAAETQYF
TGCAGTACCCAGGGCTCGGGGGCCGCAGAGACCCAGTACTTC
>TRBJ2-1|.|TRBV20-1|.
CSAPTHDEQFF
TGCAGTGCCCCTACCCACGATGAGCAGTTCTTC
>TRBJ1-4|TRBD1|TRBV9|once
CASSGQTGAGEKLFF
TGTGCCAGCAGCGGCCAAACAGGGGCTGGTGAAAAACTGTTTTTT
>TRBJ1-5|TRBD1|TRBV25-1|many
CASSMGDRVGQPQHF
TGTGCCAGCAGCATGGGGGACAGGGTCGGTCAGCCCCAGCATTTT
>TRBJ1-5|.|TRBV9|few
CASSVGVNSNQPQHF
TGTGCCAGCAGCGTAGGCGTCAATAGCAATCAGCCCCAGCATTTT
>TRBJ2-7|.|TRBV20-1|few
CSARSGRDEQYF
TGCAGTGCTAGGTCAGGGCGGGACGAGCAGTACTTC
>TRBJ2-3|TRBD2|TRBV4-3|.
CASSHLGPGGPPRATYTQYF
TGCGCCAGCAGCCATCTCGGACCGGGGGGGCCTCCGAGAGCCACATATACGCAGTATTTT
>TRBJ1-2|.|TRBV29-1|few
CSVEDLAANYGYTF
TGCAGCGTTGAAGATCTAGCTGCTAACTATGGCTACACCTTC
>TRBJ1-5|.|TRBV2|.
CASSDWALNQPQHF
TGTGCCAGCAGTGATTGGGCCCTCAATCAGCCCCAGCATTTT
>TRBJ2-7|.|TRBV5-1|.
CASSLESRGAIRSSYEQYF
TGCGCCAGCAGCTTGGAGTCCAGGGGGGCAATTAGGAGCTCCTACGAGCAGTACTTC
>TRBJ1-6|.|TRBV7-2|.
CASSSTVNNSPLHF
TGTGCCAGCAGCTCGACGGTGAACAATTCACCCCTCCACTTT
>TRBJ2-7|TRBD1|TRBV28|few
CASSYGQGSTYEQYF
TGTGCCAGCAGTTATGGACAGGGAAGCACCTACGAGCAGTACTTC
>TRBJ1-1|.|TRBV5-1|few
CASSSGTTTEAFF
TGCGCCAGCAGCTCCGGGACTACCACTGAAGCTTTCTTT
>TRBJ2-1|.|TRBV29-1|few
CSVEALARNEQFF
TGCAGCGTTGAAGCTCTAGCACGCAATGAGCAGTTCTTC
>TRBJ2-1|.|TRBV9|.
CASSGGLAEGGNEQFF
TGTGCCAGCAGCGGAGGGCTAGCGGAGGGGGGGAATGAGCAGTTCTTC
>TRBJ1-2|.|TRBV7-2|.
CASSSGGSGTGYTF
TGTGCCAGCAGCTCAGGTGGTTCAGGAACTGGCTACACCTTC
>TRBJ2-6|.|TRBV15|.
CATSRGGRAGANVLTF
TGTGCCACCAGCAGAGGTGGGCGAGCTGGGGCCAACGTCCTGACTTTC
>TRBJ2-1|.|TRBV5-5|.
CASSLGVRLYIYNEQFF
TGTGCCAGCAGCTTGGGCGTAAGGCTTTACATCTACAATGAGCAGTTCTTC
>TRBJ1-1|.|TRBV5-1|.
CASSLEGPSLSTEAFF
TGCGCCAGCAGCTTGGAGGGTCCGTCCCTGAGCACTGAAGCTTTCTTT
>TRBJ1-5|TRBD1|TRBV7-3|.
CACSQSRDSSNQPQHF
TGTGCCTGCAGCCAGTCCCGGGACAGTAGCAATCAGCCCCAGCATTTT
>TRBJ2-7|TRBD1|TRBV5-1|few
CASSSRTGEPYEQYF
TGCGCCAGCAGCTCCAGGACAGGTGAACCCTACGAGCAGTACTTC
>TRBJ2-1|.|TRBV20-1|.
CSALSGDNEQFF
TGCAGTGCTTTATCAGGGGACAATGAGCAGTTCTTC